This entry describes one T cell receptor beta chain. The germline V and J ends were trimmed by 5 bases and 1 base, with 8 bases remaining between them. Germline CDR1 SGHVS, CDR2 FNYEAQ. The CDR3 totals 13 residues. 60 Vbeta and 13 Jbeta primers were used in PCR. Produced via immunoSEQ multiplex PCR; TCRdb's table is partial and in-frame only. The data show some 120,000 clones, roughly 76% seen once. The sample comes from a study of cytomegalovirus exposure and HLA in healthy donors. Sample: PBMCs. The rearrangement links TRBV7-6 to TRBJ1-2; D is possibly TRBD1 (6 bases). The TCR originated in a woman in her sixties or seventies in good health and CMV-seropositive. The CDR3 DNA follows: TGTGCCAGCAGCCCGGACAGTAACTATGGCTACACCTTC. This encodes CASSPDSNYGYTF.